The 3 T cell receptor beta chains given below trace back to one sample, sequenced in a study of T cells after yellow fever vaccination. TCRdb fed the 5' RACE reads into MiXCR, producing one record per CDR3 protein. The sample shows 450,000 to 600,000 distinct CDR3 sequences, less than 20% of them seen only once. This specimen was PBMCs, taken less than 6 days after the first yellow fever vaccination. The origin of the receptors is a young man who received the YFV17D yellow fever vaccine.

This clonotype was detected only a few times. The chain employs TRBV4-3 and TRBJ2-7; D not resolved. Germline V gene sequence: CDR1 LGHNA, CDR2 YSLEER. Trimming stripped 4 bases from V and 0 bases from J, with 10 bases between. The CDR3 is made up of 14 amino acids. CDR3 DNA: TGCGCCAGCAGCCCTAAGCGTAACTCCTACGAGCAGTACTTC. Protein product: CASSPKRNSYEQYF.

This clonotype has ten or more counts. This rearrangement joins TRBV20-1 to TRBJ2-7; TRBD2 aligns across 11 bases. Germline lookup yields CDR1 DFQATT and CDR2 SNEGSKA (reference sequence). CDR3 length: 14 residues. V shed 1 base and J 5 bases; nucleotides not matched to a gene: 4. CDR3 sequence reads: CSARASGGLNEQYV. The CDR3 DNA reads as TGCAGTGCTAGAGCTAGCGGGGGGCTCAACGAGCAGTACGTC.

Regarding this clonotype: One end of the junction varies from germline; a read error may be responsible. The chain couples TRBV12-3 or TRBV12-4 to TRBJ2-1, with D possibly being TRBD2 (7 bases). This CDR3 has 15 amino acids. The CDR3 bases are TGTGCCAGCAGTTTAGGGGGAGGGGGTTACAATGAGCTGTTCTTC. This translates into CASSLGGGGYNELFF.